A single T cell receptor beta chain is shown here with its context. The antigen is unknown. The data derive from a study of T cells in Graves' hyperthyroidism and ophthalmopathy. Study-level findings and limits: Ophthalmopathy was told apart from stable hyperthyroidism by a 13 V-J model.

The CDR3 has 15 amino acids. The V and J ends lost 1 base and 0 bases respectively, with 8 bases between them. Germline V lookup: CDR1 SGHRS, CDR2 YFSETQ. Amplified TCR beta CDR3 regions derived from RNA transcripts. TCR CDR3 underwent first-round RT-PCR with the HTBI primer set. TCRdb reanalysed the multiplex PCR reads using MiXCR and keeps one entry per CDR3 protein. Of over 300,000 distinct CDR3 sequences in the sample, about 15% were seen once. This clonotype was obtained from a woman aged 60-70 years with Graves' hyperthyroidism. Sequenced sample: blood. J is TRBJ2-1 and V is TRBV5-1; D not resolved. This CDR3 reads CASSLSESSYNEQFF. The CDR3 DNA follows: TGCGCCAGCAGCTTGTCGGAAAGCTCCTACAATGAGCAGTTCTTC. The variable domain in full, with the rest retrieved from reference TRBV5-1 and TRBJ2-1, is KAGVTQTPRYLIKTRGQQVTLSCSPISGHRSVSWYQQTPGQGLQFLFEYFSETQRNKGNFPGRFSGRQFSNSRSEMNVSTLELGDSALYLCASSLSESSYNEQFFGPGTRLTVL.